The entry that follows covers one T cell receptor (beta chain) sequence. Its specificity is not known. Included in the TCR beta cDNA libraries were unique molecular identifiers. Starting from roughly 1 to 10 million T cells, the study yielded 460,000 or so cDNA molecules. In TCRdb, the PCR reads were re-called with MiXCR into one record per CDR3 protein. The sample yields about 460,000 distinct CDR3 sequences, nearly 45% seen once. This sample is part of a study of post-analysis software for immune sequencing data. Across the whole study: Recorded subtypes: relapsing-remitting, secondary progressive, progressive-relapsing; some patients unannotated. Findings and limits, study-wide: Under the F measure, samples that were prepared in one batch clustered strongly together. Comparison of patients with controls showed 4 to 6 TRBV segments more frequent in patients, TRBV5-6, TRBV5-1 and TRBV20-1 among them. Normalized Chao1 diversity was significantly lower in multiple sclerosis patients than in controls.

The CDR3 is made up of 13 amino acids. Germline V CDR1 and CDR2: SGHTA, FQGNSA. This receptor was identified in a girl between 10 and 17 years old with multiple sclerosis. The rearrangement uses TRBV7-2 and TRBJ2-5; TRBD2 aligns across 7 bases. The DNA end lines up better with TRBJ2-7; the J call may be wrong. The sample comprised blood. Here the CDR3 reads CAGGVGGPHEQYF. CDR3 nucleotides: TGTGCCGGGGGTGTGGGAGGGCCCCACGAGCAGTACTTC.